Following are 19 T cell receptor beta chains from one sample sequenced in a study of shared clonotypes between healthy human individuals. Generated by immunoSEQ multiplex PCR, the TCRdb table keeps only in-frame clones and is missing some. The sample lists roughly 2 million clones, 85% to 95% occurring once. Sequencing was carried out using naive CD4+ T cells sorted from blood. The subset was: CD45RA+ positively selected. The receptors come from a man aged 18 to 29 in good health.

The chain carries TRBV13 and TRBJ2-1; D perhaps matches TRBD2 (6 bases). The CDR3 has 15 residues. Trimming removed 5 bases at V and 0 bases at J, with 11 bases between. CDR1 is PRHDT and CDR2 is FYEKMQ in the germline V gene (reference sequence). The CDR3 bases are TGTGCCAGCAGCCCGCGGGATCCCTCCTACAATGAGCAGTTCTTC. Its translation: CASSPRDPSYNEQFF.

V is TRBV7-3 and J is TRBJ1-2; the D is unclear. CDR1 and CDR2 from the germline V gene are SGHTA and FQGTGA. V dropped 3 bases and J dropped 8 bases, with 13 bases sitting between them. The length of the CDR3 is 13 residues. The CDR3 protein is CASSFPGKRGYTF. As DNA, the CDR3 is TGTGCCAGCAGCTTTCCGGGGAAGAGGGGCTACACCTTC.

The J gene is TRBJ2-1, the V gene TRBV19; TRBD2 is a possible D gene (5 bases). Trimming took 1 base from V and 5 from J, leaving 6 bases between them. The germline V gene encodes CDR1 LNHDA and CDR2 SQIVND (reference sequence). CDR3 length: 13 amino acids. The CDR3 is CASSIGTHNEQFF. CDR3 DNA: TGTGCCAGTAGTATAGGGACTCACAATGAGCAGTTCTTC.

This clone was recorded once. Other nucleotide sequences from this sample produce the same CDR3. In DNA form, the CDR3 reads TGCGCCAGCAGCCCCATGACAGGGAGCAATCAGCCCCAGCATTTT. This encodes CASSPMTGSNQPQHF. V and J are TRBV5-1 and TRBJ1-5, with 7 bases matching TRBD1. CDR1 and CDR2 from the germline V gene are SGHRS and YFSETQ. The CDR3 totals 15 residues. The trim removed 4 bases at V and 1 base at J, leaving 5 bases unmatched.

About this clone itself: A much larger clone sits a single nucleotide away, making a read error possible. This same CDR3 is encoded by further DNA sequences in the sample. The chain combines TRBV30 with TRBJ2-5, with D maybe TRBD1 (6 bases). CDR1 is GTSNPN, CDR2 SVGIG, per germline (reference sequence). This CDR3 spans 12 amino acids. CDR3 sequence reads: CAWGTFQETQYF. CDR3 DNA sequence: TGTGCTTGGGGGACATTCCAAGAGACCCAGTACTTC.

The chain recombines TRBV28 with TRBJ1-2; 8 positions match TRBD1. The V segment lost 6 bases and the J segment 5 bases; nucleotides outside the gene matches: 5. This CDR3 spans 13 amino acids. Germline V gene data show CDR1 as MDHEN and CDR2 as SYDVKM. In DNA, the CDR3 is TGTGCCAGCAGGGCGGGACAGGTGTATGGCTACACCTTC. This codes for CASRAGQVYGYTF.

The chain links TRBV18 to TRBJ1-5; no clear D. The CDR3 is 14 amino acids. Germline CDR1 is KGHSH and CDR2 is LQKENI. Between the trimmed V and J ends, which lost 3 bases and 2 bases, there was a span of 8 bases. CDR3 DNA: TGTGCCAGCTCACCGGTACAAGGCAATCAGCCCCAGCATTTT. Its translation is CASSPVQGNQPQHF.

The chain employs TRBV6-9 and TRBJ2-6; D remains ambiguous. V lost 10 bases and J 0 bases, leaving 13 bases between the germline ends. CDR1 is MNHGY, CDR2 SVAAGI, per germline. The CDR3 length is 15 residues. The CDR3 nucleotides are TGTGCCACCCCGGATTCACACTCTGGGGCCAACGTCCTGACTTTC. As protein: CATPDSHSGANVLTF.

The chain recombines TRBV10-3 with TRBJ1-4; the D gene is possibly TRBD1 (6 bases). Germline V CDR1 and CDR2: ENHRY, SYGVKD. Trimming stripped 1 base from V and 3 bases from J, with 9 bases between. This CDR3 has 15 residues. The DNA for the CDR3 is TGTGCCATCAGTGAGTTACAGGGCTCTAATGAAAAACTGTTTTTT. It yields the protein CAISELQGSNEKLFF.

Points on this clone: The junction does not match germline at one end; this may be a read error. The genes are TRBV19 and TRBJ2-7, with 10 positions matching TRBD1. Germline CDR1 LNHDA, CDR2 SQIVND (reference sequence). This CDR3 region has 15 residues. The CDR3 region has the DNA TGTGCCAGTAGTGTAGACAGGGGGCCAACCTACGAGCAGTACTTC. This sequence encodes CASSVDRGPTYEQYF. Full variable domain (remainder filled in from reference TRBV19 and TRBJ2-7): DGGITQSPKYLFRKEGQNVTLSCEQNLNHDAMYWYRQDPGQGLRLIYYSQIVNDFQKGDIAEGYSVSREKKESFPLTVTSAQKNPTAFYLCASSVDRGPTYEQYFGPGTRLTVT.

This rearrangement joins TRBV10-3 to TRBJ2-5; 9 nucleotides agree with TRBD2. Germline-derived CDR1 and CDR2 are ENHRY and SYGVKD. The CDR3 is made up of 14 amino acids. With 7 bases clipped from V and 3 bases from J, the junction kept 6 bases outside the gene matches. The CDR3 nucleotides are TGTGCCATCAAGGCTAGCGGGGAGAAAGAGACCCAGTACTTC. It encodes CAIKASGEKETQYF.

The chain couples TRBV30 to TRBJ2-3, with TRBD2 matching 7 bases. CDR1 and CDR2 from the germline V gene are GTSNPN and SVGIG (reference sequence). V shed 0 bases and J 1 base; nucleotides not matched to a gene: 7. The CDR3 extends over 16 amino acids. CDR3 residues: CAWSVGILAGTDTQYF. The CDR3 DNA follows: TGTGCCTGGAGTGTGGGGATTCTAGCGGGCACAGATACGCAGTATTTT.

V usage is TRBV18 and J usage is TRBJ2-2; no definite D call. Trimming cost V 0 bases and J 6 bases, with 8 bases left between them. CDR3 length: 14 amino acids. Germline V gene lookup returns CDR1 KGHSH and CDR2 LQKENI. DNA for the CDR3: TGTGCCAGCTCACCACCCATATTGTCCGGGGAGCTGTTTTTT. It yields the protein CASSPPILSGELFF.

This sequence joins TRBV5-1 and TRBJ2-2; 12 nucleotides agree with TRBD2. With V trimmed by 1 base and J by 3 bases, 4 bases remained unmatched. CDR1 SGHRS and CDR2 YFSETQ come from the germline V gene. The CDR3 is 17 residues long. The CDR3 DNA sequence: TGCGCCAGCAGCTTGCCTACTAGCGGGGGGTACACCGGGGAGCTGTTTTTT. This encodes CASSLPTSGGYTGELFF. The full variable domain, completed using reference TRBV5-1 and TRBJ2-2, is KAGVTQTPRYLIKTRGQQVTLSCSPISGHRSVSWYQQTPGQGLQFLFEYFSETQRNKGNFPGRFSGRQFSNSRSEMNVSTLELGDSALYLCASSLPTSGGYTGELFFGEGSRLTVL.

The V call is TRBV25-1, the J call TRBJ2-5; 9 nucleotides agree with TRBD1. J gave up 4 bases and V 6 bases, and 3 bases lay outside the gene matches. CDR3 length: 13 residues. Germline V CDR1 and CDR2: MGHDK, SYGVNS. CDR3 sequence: CASRPTGGETQYF. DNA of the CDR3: TGTGCCAGCAGGCCGACAGGGGGAGAGACCCAGTACTTC.

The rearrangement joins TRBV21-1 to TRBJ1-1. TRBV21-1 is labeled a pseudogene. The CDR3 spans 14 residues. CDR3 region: CASSKRPLNTEAFF. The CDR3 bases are TGTGCCAGCAGCAAGAGACCCTTAAACACTGAAGCTTTCTTT.

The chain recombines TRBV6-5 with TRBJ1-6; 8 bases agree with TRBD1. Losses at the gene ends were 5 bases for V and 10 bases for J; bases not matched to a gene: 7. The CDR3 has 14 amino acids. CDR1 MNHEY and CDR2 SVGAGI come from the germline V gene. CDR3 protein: CASSTGQVRSPLHF. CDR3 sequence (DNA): TGTGCCAGCAGTACGGGACAGGTTAGATCACCCCTCCACTTT.

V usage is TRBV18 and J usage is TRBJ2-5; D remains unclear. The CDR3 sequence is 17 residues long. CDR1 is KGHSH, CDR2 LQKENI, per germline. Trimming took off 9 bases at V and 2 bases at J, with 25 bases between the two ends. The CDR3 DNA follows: TGTGCCAGAAAGGCCCCATGTTTCTCTGGGGTTCAAGAGACCCAGTACTTC. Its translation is CARKAPCFSGVQETQYF.

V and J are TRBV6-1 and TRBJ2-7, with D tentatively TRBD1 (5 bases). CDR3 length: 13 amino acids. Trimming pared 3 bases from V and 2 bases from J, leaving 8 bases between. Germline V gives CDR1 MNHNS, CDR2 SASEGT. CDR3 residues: CASSEGLTYEQYF. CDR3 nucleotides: TGTGCCAGCAGTGAGGGGCTCACCTACGAGCAGTACTTC.